Listed here is a single T cell receptor beta chain. Under the authors' procedure: The authors estimated nucleated cell counts from reference gene primer amplification. Clones were read by immunoSEQ multiplex PCR, and TCRdb kept only the in-frame ones, dropping some. V and J calls and clone size follow that table, whereas D and trimming were derived from the DNA. The table shows some 53,000 clones, with about nine tenths occurring only once. This entry belongs to a study of blood T cell repertoires in COVID-19. Study-wide background: Samples of COVID-19 (acute and convalescent) were obtained from the United States, Italy and Spain.

The V end lost 2 bases, the J end lost 7 bases, and 12 bases lay between the germline ends. CDR1 is SGHDT, CDR2 YYEEEE, per germline. There are 13 residues in the CDR3. The TCR comes from a human donor in a cohort sampled during active COVID-19. Sequenced sample: peripheral blood. V gene TRBV5-6 combines with J gene TRBJ1-1; possible D gene TRBD1, 6 bases. The CDR3 loop reads CASSLTGPGEAFF. The CDR3 region has the DNA TGTGCCAGCAGCTTAACAGGGCCGGGTGAAGCTTTCTTT.